The 6 T cell receptor beta chains below were found in one sample sequenced in a study of tumor-infiltrating lymphocytes in oesophageal squamous cell carcinoma. MiXCR, run by TCRdb on the PCR reads, gives a single entry per CDR3 protein. The sample lists about 11,000 distinct CDR3 sequences; over 50% were seen once. The sequencing input was esophageal tumor tissue. These receptors all come from a male donor with esophageal squamous cell carcinoma.

This clonotype was counted at least ten times. The chain recombines TRBV27 with TRBJ2-2; D unclear. CDR3 length: 15 amino acids. V lost 1 base, J lost 5 bases, and 11 bases lay in between. Germline V gene sequence: CDR1 MNHEY, CDR2 SMNVEV (reference sequence). CDR3: CASSLWGKGTGELFF. DNA of the CDR3: TGTGCCAGCAGTTTATGGGGAAAGGGAACCGGGGAGCTGTTTTTT.

This clonotype qualifies as medium-sized. The J gene is TRBJ1-4, the V gene TRBV6-1, with 7 bases matching TRBD1. Trimming cost V 6 bases and J 3 bases; bases outside gene matches: 7. CDR1 is MNHNS, CDR2 SASEGT, per germline. This CDR3 has 15 amino acids. CDR3 region: CASSSNRGSNEKLFF. The CDR3 bases are TGTGCCAGCAGCTCCAACAGGGGATCTAATGAAAAACTGTTTTTT.

This clonotype was counted many times. This chain joins TRBV5-1 and TRBJ1-2; D not certain. The CDR3 length is 15 residues. Germline assignment: CDR1 SGHRS and CDR2 YFSETQ. Trimming cost V 0 bases and J 0 bases, with 9 bases left between them. The CDR3 region has the DNA TGCGCCAGCAGCTTGGGAGGTTTAGCTAACTATGGCTACACCTTC. Amino acid sequence: CASSLGGLANYGYTF.

This clonotype was recorded only once. V usage is TRBV12-3 or TRBV12-4 and J usage is TRBJ2-3; tentatively, D is TRBD2 (6 bases). Trimming left V 5 bases short and J 2 bases short, with 17 bases between. The CDR3 is made up of 16 amino acids. This chain's CDR3 is CASSGFGGTDTDTQYF. CDR3 nucleotides: TGTGCCAGCAGTGGCTTTGGGGGGACTGACACAGATACGCAGTATTTT.

This clonotype showed up many times. A single base separates this from a much larger clone, so it may be a read error. The chain recombines TRBV11-3 with TRBJ2-7; D call uncertain. The CDR3 runs 15 residues. V shed 2 bases and J shed 7 bases, with 18 bases lying between them. CDR1 is SGHNT, CDR2 YENEEA, per germline. In DNA, the CDR3 is TGTGCCAGCAGCTTACAGCGCAGTAAAGGCGATGAGCAGTACTTC. Protein product: CASSLQRSKGDEQYF.

The chain has TRBV7-6 and TRBJ2-5; tentatively, D is TRBD1 or TRBD2 (6 bases each). The J call may be mistaken, given a closer DNA end match to TRBJ2-1. Germline CDR1 is SGHVS and CDR2 is FNYEAQ. This CDR3 contains 12 residues. The CDR3 nucleotides read TGTGCCAGCAGCTTGGGGGGCTATGAGCAGTTCTTC. Translating gives CASSLGGYEQFF.